The T cell receptor (beta chain) described here comes from a study of response to subunit inactivated influenza vaccine. Concerning this clonotype: Its antigen is as yet unknown.

Using its own MiXCR run on the RT-PCR reads, TCRdb lists one record per CDR3 protein. The table includes 600,000 to 850,000 distinct CDR3 sequences, 14% detected once. The CDR3 loop spans 13 amino acids. Trimming cost V 5 bases and J 5 bases, with 12 bases left between them. Study-wide results and limits: Authors suggested few new T cells are recruited by each seasonal influenza vaccination.

V is TRBV12-3 or TRBV12-4 and J is TRBJ1-2, with D uncertain. The receptor comes from a man aged 50 to 60 who received an inactivated influenza vaccine. Sequenced here: PBMCs from blood, sampled 14 days before vaccination. CDR3 residues: CASSPYAKYGYTF. CDR3 bases: TGTGCCAGCAGTCCGTATGCAAAGTATGGCTACACCTTC.